This is a list of T cell receptor beta chains from one sample in a study of blood T cell repertoires in COVID-19. Some clones are missing from TCRdb's copy, which holds only in-frame ones; the method was immunoSEQ multiplex PCR. The table lists approximately 300,000 clones, just under 90% of them singletons. The sequenced sample was PBMCs or T cells enriched from blood (not recorded which). The origin of the receptors is a woman aged 25-40 years who had recovered from COVID-19. Each CDR3 is given with its conserved first and last residue. The order of the fields is D gene, V gene, J gene, clone size, CDR3 DNA, CDR3 protein. The D gene is left open where the match is weak. Part of the rows lack a size; the others show once, few, many or a class for expanded clones.

>-|TRBV27|TRBJ1-5|-
TGTGCCAGCAGTCAGGGTAATAGCAATCAGCCCCAGCATTTT
CASSQGNSNQPQHF
>-|TRBV30|TRBJ1-1|once
TGTGCCTGGAGTATCTGGGGAGGTGGCACTGAAGCTTTCTTT
CAWSIWGGGTEAFF
>TRBD1|TRBV19|TRBJ2-2|-
TGTGCCAGCTTCCCCAGGGACAGGGGGCTCACCGGGGAGCTGTTTTTT
CASFPRDRGLTGELFF
>-|TRBV5-4|TRBJ1-3|-
TGTGCCAGCAGCTTGGACAGTTTCTCTGGAAACACCATATATTTT
CASSLDSFSGNTIYF
>TRBD1|TRBV5-1|TRBJ2-7|-
TGCGCCAGCAGCTTGGGACAGGGCGACGAGCAGTACTTC
CASSLGQGDEQYF
>TRBD1|TRBV9|TRBJ2-1|-
TGTGCCAGCAGCGCCCGGGACAGGGATTACAATGAGCAGTTCTTC
CASSARDRDYNEQFF
>TRBD1|TRBV24-1|TRBJ2-1|-
TGTGCCACCAGCCCCCGTCCGGGACAGGGTAGGGATGAGCAGTTCTTC
CATSPRPGQGRDEQFF
>TRBD1|TRBV19|TRBJ1-1|-
TGTGCCAGTAGTACCCCACAGGGGATCGACACTGAAGCTTTCTTT
CASSTPQGIDTEAFF
>TRBD1|TRBV19|TRBJ1-3|-
TGTGCCAGTAGTGTGGGACAGCCGAACTCTGGAAACACCATATATTTT
CASSVGQPNSGNTIYF
>TRBD1|TRBV11-2|TRBJ2-7|-
TGTGCCAGCAGCGTGGACAGGGGCTTAGCCGCCTACGAGCAGTACTTC
CASSVDRGLAAYEQYF
>-|TRBV11-3|TRBJ2-1|-
TGTGCCAGCAGCTTAGAGAGTAGGAGCGGTCACGTTTATTCAAGCTCCTACAATGAGCAGTTCTTC
CASSLESRSGHVYSSSYNEQFF
>-|TRBV5-1|TRBJ1-1|-
TGCGCCAGCAGCCGCGACGGACAGACGAACACTGAAGCTTTCTTT
CASSRDGQTNTEAFF
>-|TRBV6-5|TRBJ1-6|-
TGTGCCAGCAGTTACTCTAGGACACTTTATAATTCACCCCTCCACTTT
CASSYSRTLYNSPLHF
>-|TRBV28|TRBJ1-5|-
TGTGCCAGCAGCTTCGGACAGTATCAGCCCCAGCATTTT
CASSFGQYQPQHF
>TRBD2|TRBV10-3|TRBJ2-2|-
TGTGCCATCAAGGCTAGCGGGAGTAGAAGTGACGCCGGGGAGCTGTTTTTT
CAIKASGSRSDAGELFF
>-|TRBV6-5|TRBJ1-2|-
TGTGCCAGCAGTTATTCAGTCGGGGGCTATGGCTACACCTTC
CASSYSVGGYGYTF
>-|TRBV3-1/TRBV3-2|TRBJ1-6|-
TGTGCCAGCAGCCAAGAGGACAGTGGCAATTCACCCCTCCACTTT
CASSQEDSGNSPLHF
>-|TRBV24-1|TRBJ1-2|-
TGTGCCACCAGTGATCACACAGGGCCCTATGGCTACACCTTC
CATSDHTGPYGYTF
>TRBD2|TRBV30|TRBJ2-1|-
TGTGCCTGGAGGGTTAGCGGGAGGCCCTTGGATGAGCAGTTCTTC
CAWRVSGRPLDEQFF
>-|TRBV10-1|TRBJ1-5|once
TGCGCCAGCAGTCCGTCCGATCAGCCCCAGCATTTT
CASSPSDQPQHF
>-|TRBV5-4|TRBJ1-5|-
-
CASSFGEGPAGGAQHF
>-|TRBV19|TRBJ2-7|once
TGTGCCAGTAGTACCTCCTGGGGGCATTCGCCCTACGAGCAGTACTTC
CASSTSWGHSPYEQYF
>TRBD2|TRBV7-2|TRBJ2-7|-
TGTGCCAGCAGCTTGAGACTAGCGGGAGTACCCTACGAGCAGTACTTC
CASSLRLAGVPYEQYF
>-|TRBV28|TRBJ1-1|once
TGTGCCAGCACCTCCCAAAACAGGGAAGCTTTCTTT
CASTSQNREAFF
>TRBD2|TRBV5-6|TRBJ2-1|-
TGTGCCAGCAGCACGGGACTAGCGGGAGGAGGCAATGAGCAGTTCTTC
CASSTGLAGGGNEQFF
>TRBD2|TRBV27|TRBJ2-1|-
TGTGCCAGCAGTCCAGAAGGGACTAGCGGGAGTTACAATGAGCAGTTCTTC
CASSPEGTSGSYNEQFF
>-|TRBV24-1|TRBJ2-1|-
TGTGCCACCGATAGGGGAGGAGGCAATGAGCAGTTCTTC
CATDRGGGNEQFF
>-|TRBV11-2|TRBJ1-1|-
TGTGCCAGCAGATCACAGGTCATGAACACTGAAGCTTTCTTT
CASRSQVMNTEAFF